Each of the 32 T cell receptor beta chains below was sequenced from the same sample in a study of shared clonotypes between healthy human individuals. The data were produced by immunoSEQ multiplex PCR, yet TCRdb's version contains in-frame clones alone and is incomplete. The table has about 2 million clones, about 94% seen once. CD45RO-negative cells were positively selected for CCR7, leaving out terminally differentiated effector memory CD45RA+ cells. The sequencing sample was made of naive CD8+ T cells sorted from blood. The receptors here all came from a man aged 18 to 29 in good health.

The V call is TRBV11-2, the J call TRBJ1-3, with 8 positions matching TRBD1. V shed 4 bases, J shed 0 bases, and the junction held 8 bases outside the gene matches. CDR3 size: 17 residues. Germline V gives CDR1 SGHAT, CDR2 FQNNGV. The CDR3 reads CASSSLDRGLSGNTIYF. CDR3 DNA: TGTGCCAGCAGCTCCCTAGACAGGGGCCTCTCTGGAAACACCATATATTTT.

The chain combines TRBV29-1 with TRBJ2-7, with D maybe TRBD1 (6 bases). The CDR3 has 14 amino acids. Germline CDR1 is SQVTM and CDR2 is ANQGSEA. V gave up 2 bases and J gave up 4 bases, with 15 bases separating them. CDR3 nucleotide sequence: TGCAGCGTTGAAATCGTCGGCAGGGGTTACGAGCAGTACTTC. It encodes CSVEIVGRGYEQYF.

This clone was counted a few times. Different DNA sequences within this sample yield the same CDR3. The genes are TRBV27 and TRBJ2-7; 10 bases line up with TRBD1. The germline V gene has CDR1 MNHEY and CDR2 SMNVEV (reference sequence). V shed 6 bases and J 3 bases; nucleotides not matched to a gene: 5. The CDR3 consists of 14 residues. The CDR3 DNA follows: TGTGCCAGCAGCCCCGGGACAGGGGTCTACGAGCAGTACTTC. This codes for CASSPGTGVYEQYF.

The CDR3 here is CASNEGGGVTQYF. In DNA, the CDR3 is TGTGCCAGCAATGAGGGAGGAGGGGTGACCCAGTACTTC. The rearrangement joins TRBV5-4 to TRBJ2-5; D is perhaps TRBD2 (6 bases). Deletions cut 6 bases from V and 7 bases from J, with 16 bases between. The CDR3 sequence is 13 residues long. Germline V lookup: CDR1 SGHNT, CDR2 YYREEE (reference sequence).

This chain uses TRBV4-3 with TRBJ2-5; the D gene is possibly TRBD1 (7 bases). V gave up 5 bases and J gave up 2 bases, with 18 bases separating them. The CDR3 covers 16 residues. The germline V gene encodes CDR1 LGHNA and CDR2 YSLEER. The CDR3 DNA follows: TGCGCCAGCAGCGTTCGACAGGGAGGCCCACAAGAGACCCAGTACTTC. Protein sequence: CASSVRQGGPQETQYF.

Regarding this clone: One end of the junction does not line up with germline, which may come from a read error. V usage is TRBV6-5 and J usage is TRBJ2-5, with 11 bases matching TRBD2. The CDR3 sequence is 16 residues long. Germline loops: CDR1 MNHEY, CDR2 SVGAGI. The CDR3 spells CASRYLRGLAEETQYF. Here the CDR3 DNA reads TGTGCCAGCAGATACTTAAGGGGACTAGCGGAAGAGACCCAGTACTTC.

The chain has TRBV28 and TRBJ2-7; maybe TRBD2 (6 bases). Germline V gives CDR1 MDHEN, CDR2 SYDVKM. The V end lost 3 bases, the J end lost 3 bases, and 18 bases lay between the germline ends. This CDR3 is 16 amino acids long. CDR3 protein: CASSLRGEGFVYEQYF. Here the CDR3 DNA reads TGTGCCAGCAGTTTGCGGGGCGAAGGTTTTGTCTACGAGCAGTACTTC.

This clone occurred once. V usage is TRBV6-6 and J usage is TRBJ2-5, with TRBD1 matching over 10 bases. V dropped 6 bases and J dropped 5; count of bases not matched to a gene: 6. The length of the CDR3 is 14 residues. The V gene's germline CDR1 is MNHNY and CDR2 SVGAGI (reference sequence). This CDR3 reads CASSGPGQGETQYF. The CDR3 nucleotides are TGTGCCAGCAGCGGTCCGGGACAGGGGGAGACCCAGTACTTC.

This clone was seen a single time. The chain joins TRBV6-5 to TRBJ1-4; D gene uncertain. This CDR3 comprises 14 residues. Trimming shortened V by 6 bases and J by 0 bases, and 8 bases separated the two germline ends. CDR1 MNHEY and CDR2 SVGAGI come from the germline V gene. The CDR3 bases are TGTGCCAGCAGCGAAGGGCCAACTAATGAAAAACTGTTTTTT. Encoded protein: CASSEGPTNEKLFF.

V is TRBV30 and J is TRBJ2-7; D is undetermined. CDR1 and CDR2 from the germline V gene are GTSNPN and SVGIG (reference sequence). Trimming stripped 3 bases from V and 3 bases from J, with 9 bases between. The CDR3 is made up of 12 amino acids. CDR3 DNA: TGTGCCTGGAGGAGAGAAAGCTACGAGCAGTACTTC. Translation: CAWRRESYEQYF. The full variable domain, completed using reference TRBV30 and TRBJ2-7, is SQTIHQWPATLVQPVGSPLSLECTVEGTSNPNLYWYRQAAGRGLQLLFYSVGIGQISSEVPQNLSASRPQDRQFILSSKKLLLSDSGFYLCAWRRESYEQYFGPGTRLTVT.

The V gene is TRBV29-1, the J gene TRBJ1-2, with D perhaps TRBD1 (6 bases). V was cut by 6 bases and J by 3 bases, with 14 bases left in between. CDR3 length equals 13 residues. Germline V lookup: CDR1 SQVTM, CDR2 ANQGSEA. The chain's CDR3 is CSVSNRDDYGYTF. The CDR3 coding sequence is TGCAGCGTATCTAACAGGGATGACTATGGCTACACCTTC.

CDR3 bases: TGTGCCAGCAGTCCTCTAGCGGGGGCACAGAGGGAGCAGTACTTC. It translates to CASSPLAGAQREQYF. The genes are TRBV6-5 and TRBJ2-7; 10 bases agree with TRBD2. The germline V gene has CDR1 MNHEY and CDR2 SVGAGI. The trim removed 5 bases at V and 7 bases at J, leaving 11 bases unmatched. This CDR3 spans 15 amino acids.

This clone showed up just once. The rearrangement links TRBV4-3 to TRBJ1-1; 10 bases align to TRBD1. Looked up from germline, CDR1 is LGHNA and CDR2 is YSLEER. The length of the CDR3 is 16 residues. The V gene end was trimmed by 4 bases and the J gene end by 0 bases; junction bases not matched to a gene: 5. The CDR3 here is CASSLGTGVMNTEAFF. The CDR3 nucleotides are TGCGCCAGCAGCCTCGGGACAGGGGTAATGAACACTGAAGCTTTCTTT.

The V gene is TRBV9, the J gene TRBJ2-3; 9 nucleotides agree with TRBD1. Germline V gene sequence: CDR1 SGDLS, CDR2 YYNGEE. The CDR3 is 14 residues long. V lost 5 bases to trimming and J lost 6 bases; unmatched junction nucleotides: 7. CDR3 residues: CASSWGQGQDTQYF. CDR3 nucleotides: TGTGCCAGCAGTTGGGGACAGGGCCAGGATACGCAGTATTTT.

V usage is TRBV9 and J usage is TRBJ2-3; D is ambiguous. This CDR3 is built from 14 residues. V was trimmed by 3 bases and J by 0 bases, leaving 8 bases between them. CDR1 and CDR2 from the germline V gene are SGDLS and YYNGEE. CDR3 sequence: CASSAPDSTDTQYF. CDR3 nucleotides: TGTGCCAGCAGCGCCCCAGATAGCACAGATACGCAGTATTTT.

The chain couples TRBV6-5 to TRBJ1-2; maybe TRBD1 (5 bases). Trimming took 4 bases from V and 8 from J, leaving 14 bases between them. The CDR3 sequence is 13 residues long. Looked up from germline, CDR1 is MNHEY and CDR2 is SVGAGI. The CDR3 loop is CASSLTASGGYTF. In DNA, the CDR3 is TGTGCCAGCAGTTTGACAGCCTCCGGAGGCTACACCTTC.

The table lists this clone with a count of one. This chain joins TRBV4-3 and TRBJ2-7; D is tentatively TRBD1 or TRBD2 (5 bases each). CDR1 is LGHNA and CDR2 is YSLEER in the germline V gene. Trimming took off 0 bases at V and 0 bases at J, with 12 bases between the two ends. The length of the CDR3 is 16 residues. The CDR3 protein is CASSQDRWDLSYEQYF. The CDR3 bases are TGCGCCAGCAGCCAAGATAGGTGGGACCTCTCCTACGAGCAGTACTTC.

This chain links TRBV7-9 with TRBJ2-7, with 11 nucleotides matching TRBD2. From germline, CDR1 is SEHNR and CDR2 FQNEAQ (reference sequence). This CDR3 is 15 amino acids long. With 5 bases clipped from V and 7 bases from J, the junction kept 10 bases outside the gene matches. CDR3 DNA sequence: TGTGCCAGCAGCCAGCGGGCTAGCGGGAGGTTTGAGCAGTACTTC. Translating gives CASSQRASGRFEQYF.

The V gene is TRBV28, the J gene TRBJ2-7, with D unresolved. The CDR3 totals 13 residues. V dropped 0 bases and J dropped 2 bases, with 5 bases sitting between them. Germline CDR1 MDHEN, CDR2 SYDVKM. The CDR3 DNA sequence: TGTGCCAGCAGTTTATGGCAGACCTACGAGCAGTACTTC. It is translated as CASSLWQTYEQYF.

The chain has TRBV5-1 and TRBJ1-1; possible D gene TRBD1, 5 bases. With 2 bases removed from V and 4 bases from J, the gap between germline ends came to 21 bases. In germline, CDR1 is SGHRS, CDR2 YFSETQ. The CDR3 has 17 amino acids. CDR3 coding DNA: TGCGCCAGCAGCTTAACCCCGGGACTGCCGTCGACCACTGAAGCTTTCTTT. It codes for CASSLTPGLPSTTEAFF.

This clone appeared a single time. The chain uses TRBV5-6 and TRBJ1-3, with a tentative D call TRBD1 (5 bases). The CDR3 runs 14 residues. V shed 7 bases and J shed 3 bases, with 14 bases lying between them. CDR1 is SGHDT and CDR2 is YYEEEE in the germline V gene. The CDR3 region has the DNA TGTGCCAGCGGTCCCGGGGGTAGTGGAAACACCATATATTTT. Its translation is CASGPGGSGNTIYF.

V and J are TRBV7-9 and TRBJ2-2, with unresolved D. This CDR3 has 16 residues. Germline CDR1 is SEHNR and CDR2 is FQNEAQ (reference sequence). V lost 5 bases and J 0 bases, leaving 13 bases between the germline ends. The CDR3: CASSPVGTSNTGELFF. The CDR3 region has the DNA TGTGCCAGCAGCCCTGTAGGAACATCGAACACCGGGGAGCTGTTTTTT.

The chain combines TRBV4-1 with TRBJ2-5, with TRBD2 matching over 11 bases. Germline V CDR1 and CDR2: MGHRA, YSYEKL. The CDR3 totals 16 residues. Germline trimming cut 1 base from V and 2 bases from J; bases unmatched to any gene: 3. The CDR3 protein is CASSQAVAGGQETQYF. CDR3 sequence (DNA): TGCGCCAGCAGCCAAGCGGTAGCGGGGGGGCAAGAGACCCAGTACTTC.

This sequence joins TRBV4-1 and TRBJ2-3; D gene ambiguous. In germline, CDR1 is MGHRA, CDR2 YSYEKL. V gave up 1 base and J gave up 4 bases, with 6 bases separating them. The CDR3 covers 13 residues. CDR3 nucleotides: TGCGCCAGCAGCCAAGCTGCCCCAGATACGCAGTATTTT. It specifies CASSQAAPDTQYF.

This sequence joins TRBV4-2 and TRBJ2-1; a possible D gene is TRBD1 (6 bases). The CDR3 is 17 residues long. Looked up from germline, CDR1 is LGHNA and CDR2 is YNFKEQ. V gave up 3 bases and J gave up 7 bases, with 22 bases separating them. CDR3 DNA: TGTGCCAGCAGCCATGGAGGTACAGGGTCCGAGGTAAATGAGCAGTTCTTC. It translates to CASSHGGTGSEVNEQFF.

CDR3 protein: CASSPTQNYGELFF. The CDR3 coding sequence is TGTGCCAGCAGCCCCACGCAGAATTACGGGGAGCTGTTTTTT. The gene calls are TRBV28 and TRBJ2-2; unclear D gene. The CDR3 length is 14 residues. Germline CDR1 and CDR2: MDHEN and SYDVKM. V was pared by 6 bases and J by 7 bases, with 15 bases between.

This clone has a single count. The chain uses TRBV11-2 and TRBJ1-2; TRBD1 aligns across 8 bases. This CDR3 comprises 15 residues. Germline CDR1 reads SGHAT; CDR2 reads FQNNGV. V trimming: 5 bases; J trimming: 7 bases; junction bases outside the gene matches: 12. CDR3 sequence reads: CASSDFPGGGPGYTF. DNA of the CDR3: TGTGCCAGCAGCGACTTTCCAGGGGGCGGCCCTGGCTACACCTTC.

V usage is TRBV5-6 and J usage is TRBJ1-5; a weak D match, TRBD1 (6 bases). Deletions cut 4 bases from V and 1 base from J, with 18 bases between. Germline lookup yields CDR1 SGHDT and CDR2 YYEEEE. The CDR3 covers 17 residues. The CDR3 protein is CASSLDGGLGSNQPQHF. DNA of the CDR3: TGTGCCAGCAGCCTGGATGGGGGGCTGGGGAGCAATCAGCCCCAGCATTTT.

The gene calls are TRBV30 and TRBJ2-1, with TRBD2 matching 13 bases. V was pared by 7 bases and J by 7 bases, with 13 bases of the junction left unmatched. This CDR3 is built from 16 residues. Germline-derived CDR1 and CDR2 are GTSNPN and SVGIG (reference sequence). CDR3 nucleotides: TGTGCCTCCAACGGCGGGACTAGCGGGGTAGTAAATGAGCAGTTCTTC. The encoded protein is CASNGGTSGVVNEQFF.

The chain links TRBV13 to TRBJ1-2; D perhaps matches TRBD1 (5 bases). Between the trimmed V and J ends, which lost 0 bases and 4 bases, there was a span of 9 bases. Germline assignment: CDR1 PRHDT and CDR2 FYEKMQ (reference sequence). The CDR3 has 14 residues. CDR3 nucleotide sequence: TGTGCCAGCAGCTTAGGGAGGGGCGGCTATGGCTACACCTTC. Translated, it gives CASSLGRGGYGYTF.

This rearrangement joins TRBV11-2 to TRBJ1-1; D ambiguous. With 1 base removed from V and 8 bases from J, the gap between germline ends came to 8 bases. The V gene's germline CDR1 is SGHAT and CDR2 FQNNGV. This CDR3 is built from 12 residues. The CDR3 is CASSLGRGEAFF. CDR3 nucleotides: TGTGCCAGCAGCTTAGGGAGAGGGGAAGCTTTCTTT.

The chain recombines TRBV4-3 with TRBJ2-7; 8 nucleotides match TRBD2. Germline assignment: CDR1 LGHNA and CDR2 YSLEER. The V segment lost 5 bases and the J segment 4 bases; nucleotides outside the gene matches: 7. There are 14 residues in the CDR3. CDR3 DNA sequence: TGCGCCAGCAGCGCCAGCGGGGGCGGGTACGAGCAGTACTTC. This sequence encodes CASSASGGGYEQYF.